This TCR beta chain was captured by sequencing in a study of T-cell reconstitution after alpha-beta-depleted transplantation in children. CDR1 KGHSH and CDR2 LQKENI come from the germline V gene. The CDR3 loop spans 16 amino acids. Trimming pared 6 bases from V and 0 bases from J, leaving 17 bases between. Preparation of the TCRbeta library involved a method that used unique molecular identifiers. TCRdb ran MiXCR on the PCR reads and lists one entry per CDR3 protein. The sample holds just over 350,000 distinct CDR3 sequences, roughly 13% seen once. This chain connects TRBV18 to TRBJ1-1; D is perhaps TRBD1 (5 bases). The sample here was PBMCs, taken from the stem cell graft. This TCR came from a human donor who donated a stem cell graft to a child with Fanconi anemia. The CDR3 DNA reads TGTGCCAGCTCCCTCAATTGGGGGAACGTGAACACTGAAGCTTTCTTT. This translates into CASSLNWGNVNTEAFF.